The next 30 T cell receptor beta chains were all read from a single sample in a study of shared clonotypes between healthy human individuals. The data were produced by immunoSEQ multiplex PCR, yet TCRdb's version contains in-frame clones alone and is incomplete. Among roughly 2.5 million clones listed, over 85% were seen once. Sequenced: naive CD4+ T cells sorted from blood. Subset meaning: CD45RA+ positively selected. The receptors shown here come from a young man in good health.

The chain employs TRBV27 and TRBJ2-4; 7 bases are shared with TRBD1. Losses at the gene ends were 2 bases for V and 1 base for J; bases not matched to a gene: 5. The germline gives CDR1 MNHEY, CDR2 SMNVEV (reference sequence). The CDR3 runs to 16 residues. CDR3 bases: TGTGCCAGCAGTTTAGGGACAGAGGGGGCCAAAAACATTCAGTACTTC. As protein: CASSLGTEGAKNIQYF.

About this clone itself: Additional DNA sequences in this sample encode the identical CDR3. The rearrangement joins TRBV6-5 to TRBJ1-1; TRBD1 matches 7 bases. Per germline, CDR1 MNHEY and CDR2 SVGAGI. The CDR3 is 15 residues long. The V segment lost 0 bases and the J segment 7 bases; nucleotides outside the gene matches: 8. The CDR3 DNA sequence: TGTGCCAGCAGTTACTCGGCCAGGGGGGGTAGTGAAGCTTTCTTT. The encoded protein is CASSYSARGGSEAFF.

This chain uses TRBV30 with TRBJ2-6; no clear D. Germline CDR1 and CDR2: GTSNPN and SVGIG (reference sequence). The length of the CDR3 is 13 residues. The V end lost 8 bases, the J end lost 0 bases, and 8 bases lay between the germline ends. In nucleotides, the CDR3 is TGTGCCAATATAATCTCTGGGGCCAACGTCCTGACTTTC. It codes for CANIISGANVLTF.

The chain uses TRBV7-2 and TRBJ2-3; 16 bases agree with TRBD2. From germline, CDR1 is SGHTA and CDR2 FQGNSA. V trimming: 5 bases; J trimming: 5 bases; junction bases outside the gene matches: 7. The CDR3 sequence is 17 residues long. In nucleotides, the CDR3 is TGTGCCAGCAGCCCCGGGACTAGCGGGAGGGCCCAAGATACGCAGTATTTT. As protein: CASSPGTSGRAQDTQYF.

The chain combines TRBV7-2 with TRBJ2-1; unclear D gene. Trimming shortened V by 1 base and J by 5 bases, and 18 bases separated the two germline ends. The CDR3 consists of 17 residues. Germline CDR1 and CDR2: SGHTA and FQGNSA. DNA of the CDR3: TGTGCCAGCAGCTTAGTATTGTTAGGAGCTACCAACAATGAGCAGTTCTTC. It encodes CASSLVLLGATNNEQFF.

This chain uses TRBV9 with TRBJ2-2; 10 positions match TRBD1. The J segment lost 7 bases and the V segment lost 4 bases, leaving 16 bases of the junction unmatched. This CDR3 comprises 18 residues. The germline gives CDR1 SGDLS, CDR2 YYNGEE. This CDR3 is CASSTRPIDRGRGGELFF. The CDR3 DNA reads TGTGCCAGCAGCACGAGACCGATCGACAGGGGGCGAGGCGGGGAGCTGTTTTTT.

As for this clone: This same CDR3 is encoded by further DNA sequences in the sample. The chain joins TRBV5-1 to TRBJ1-4, with D possibly being TRBD1 (5 bases). Germline CDR1 reads SGHRS; CDR2 reads YFSETQ. With 2 bases removed from V and 5 bases from J, the gap between germline ends came to 10 bases. The CDR3 covers 14 residues. The CDR3 DNA follows: TGCGCCAGCAGCTTCGGGCAGGGAAATGAAAAACTGTTTTTT. The encoded protein is CASSFGQGNEKLFF.

This chain joins TRBV5-6 and TRBJ1-2; the D is unclear. The V end lost 4 bases, the J end lost 5 bases, and 18 bases lay between the germline ends. CDR3 length equals 15 residues. CDR1 is SGHDT and CDR2 is YYEEEE in the germline V gene. CDR3 in DNA: TGTGCCAGCAGCCCAAGGTCGGCTGTCACTTATGGCTACACCTTC. It translates to CASSPRSAVTYGYTF. Together with reference TRBV5-6 and TRBJ1-2, the CDR3 gives the full variable domain: DAGVTQSPTHLIKTRGQQVTLRCSPKSGHDTVSWYQQALGQGPQFIFQYYEEEERQRGNFPDRFSGHQFPNYSSELNVNALLLGDSALYLCASSPRSAVTYGYTFGSGTRLTVV.

The chain combines TRBV19 with TRBJ2-7; D is unresolved. V was pared by 0 bases and J by 3 bases, with 12 bases between. Germline V lookup: CDR1 LNHDA, CDR2 SQIVND (reference sequence). The length of the CDR3 is 15 residues. The CDR3 nucleotides read TGTGCCAGTAGTATAGAGAACCGGGCACACTACGAGCAGTACTTC. This sequence encodes CASSIENRAHYEQYF. Based on the CDR3 plus reference TRBV19 and TRBJ2-7, the full variable domain is DGGITQSPKYLFRKEGQNVTLSCEQNLNHDAMYWYRQDPGQGLRLIYYSQIVNDFQKGDIAEGYSVSREKKESFPLTVTSAQKNPTAFYLCASSIENRAHYEQYFGPGTRLTVT.

V is TRBV7-2 and J is TRBJ2-3; 16 positions match TRBD2. The germline V gene has CDR1 SGHTA and CDR2 FQGNSA. The CDR3 is made up of 17 amino acids. Trimming took 5 bases from V and 2 from J; bases not matched to a gene: 4. The CDR3 region is CASSRGLAGGVTDTQYF. The CDR3 DNA reads TGTGCCAGCAGCCGGGGACTAGCGGGAGGGGTCACAGATACGCAGTATTTT.

This clone was counted once. The chain uses TRBV25-1 and TRBJ2-1; the D gene is possibly TRBD1 (5 bases). The V end was cut by 2 bases, the J end by 4 bases, with 18 bases between. Germline V gene sequence: CDR1 MGHDK, CDR2 SYGVNS. CDR3 size: 17 residues. CDR3 sequence: CASSETPGRKEYNEQFF. CDR3 nucleotide sequence: TGTGCCAGCAGTGAAACCCCAGGGCGGAAGGAGTACAATGAGCAGTTCTTC.

The chain combines TRBV5-6 with TRBJ2-7, with 7 positions matching TRBD1. Germline lookup yields CDR1 SGHDT and CDR2 YYEEEE. Trimming took 3 bases from V and 5 from J; bases not matched to a gene: 11. CDR3 length: 15 amino acids. The CDR3 DNA is TGTGCCAGCAGCTATCGAACAGGGGTGGTCCACGAGCAGTACTTC. Protein product: CASSYRTGVVHEQYF. Full variable domain (remainder filled in from reference TRBV5-6 and TRBJ2-7): DAGVTQSPTHLIKTRGQQVTLRCSPKSGHDTVSWYQQALGQGPQFIFQYYEEEERQRGNFPDRFSGHQFPNYSSELNVNALLLGDSALYLCASSYRTGVVHEQYFGPGTRLTVT.

This clone was picked up one time. This chain joins TRBV6-1 and TRBJ2-7; D possibly matches TRBD1 or TRBD2 (5 bases each). Per the germline V gene, CDR1 is MNHNS and CDR2 is SASEGT. Trimming removed 6 bases from V and 4 bases from J, with 16 bases in between. CDR3 length: 14 residues. The chain's CDR3 is CASSPTGRAYEQYF. The CDR3 DNA sequence: TGTGCCAGCAGCCCCACGGGGCGGGCGTACGAGCAGTACTTC.

The genes are TRBV7-3 and TRBJ2-1; 7 bases line up with TRBD1. Trimming removed 6 bases from V and 2 bases from J; junction bases left unmatched: 4. CDR3 length: 14 amino acids. Per the germline V gene, CDR1 is SGHTA and CDR2 is FQGTGA. In DNA, the CDR3 is TGTGCCAGCAGTTTAGGACAGGCCTACAATGAGCAGTTCTTC. This sequence encodes CASSLGQAYNEQFF.

This sequence joins TRBV4-3 and TRBJ1-3, with D perhaps TRBD1 (5 bases). The CDR3 sequence is 16 residues long. CDR1 and CDR2 (germline): LGHNA, YSLEER. V was cut by 2 bases and J by 2 bases, with 13 bases left in between. CDR3 in amino acids: CASSQNWGIPGNTIYF. The DNA of the CDR3 is TGCGCCAGCAGCCAAAATTGGGGGATCCCTGGAAACACCATATATTTT.

This chain links TRBV5-1 with TRBJ2-7, with D possibly matching TRBD2 (5 bases). Trimming left V 7 bases short and J 2 bases short, with 19 bases between. The germline CDR1 and CDR2 sequences are SGHRS and YFSETQ. This CDR3 spans 15 amino acids. The chain's CDR3 is CASGEDQDCAYEQYF. The CDR3 nucleotides are TGCGCCAGCGGGGAAGACCAGGACTGTGCCTACGAGCAGTACTTC.

V and J are TRBV5-4 and TRBJ1-2, with TRBD1 matching over 8 bases. J gave up 4 bases and V 0 bases, and 5 bases lay outside the gene matches. From germline, CDR1 is SGHNT and CDR2 YYREEE (reference sequence). This CDR3 spans 15 amino acids. The CDR3 DNA sequence: TGTGCCAGCAGCTTGGAGGCAGGGGGCGGCTATGGCTACACCTTC. Translated: CASSLEAGGGYGYTF.

The V call is TRBV18, the J call TRBJ1-2; D remains ambiguous. The CDR3 runs 17 residues. Trimming pared 6 bases from V and 4 bases from J, leaving 24 bases between. CDR1 is KGHSH and CDR2 is LQKENI in the germline V gene. The DNA of the CDR3 is TGTGCCAGCTCCCCCCGACTCGAGGGCACCCCAGGCTATGGCTACACCTTC. Protein product: CASSPRLEGTPGYGYTF.

The J gene is TRBJ2-5, the V gene TRBV18, with 8 bases that match TRBD2. Trimming took 3 bases from V and 1 from J; bases not matched to a gene: 7. This CDR3 is built from 16 residues. Germline V gene lookup returns CDR1 KGHSH and CDR2 LQKENI. CDR3 in amino acids: CASSPKAGGTQETQYF. In nucleotides, the CDR3 is TGTGCCAGCTCACCGAAGGCGGGGGGTACCCAAGAGACCCAGTACTTC.

This clone has only one observation. This chain joins TRBV9 and TRBJ2-3, with TRBD1 matching over 7 bases. Losses at the gene ends were 0 bases for V and 5 bases for J; bases not matched to a gene: 6. The length of the CDR3 is 15 residues. Germline CDR1 is SGDLS and CDR2 is YYNGEE. CDR3 sequence reads: CASSVGQGLIDTQYF. Here the CDR3 DNA reads TGTGCCAGCAGCGTAGGACAGGGCTTGATAGATACGCAGTATTTT.

The genes are TRBV7-2 and TRBJ2-5; D might be TRBD1 (6 bases). V was shortened by 1 base and J by 9 bases, with 9 bases between the two germline ends. Germline CDR1 is SGHTA and CDR2 is FQGNSA. There are 12 residues in the CDR3. The CDR3 reads CASSLEYRAQYF. CDR3 in DNA: TGTGCCAGCAGCTTAGAGTACAGGGCCCAGTACTTC.

The CDR3 DNA sequence: TGTGCCACCCAGGACGTACTGAGGGATGAGCAGTTCTTC. This codes for CATQDVLRDEQFF. V usage is TRBV7-2 and J usage is TRBJ2-1; a possible D gene is TRBD2 (5 bases). CDR1 is SGHTA and CDR2 is FQGNSA in the germline V gene. This CDR3 has 13 residues. Trimming removed 10 bases from V and 8 bases from J, with 18 bases in between.

The rearrangement joins TRBV5-1 to TRBJ2-7, with TRBD1 matching over 10 bases. CDR1 and CDR2 (germline): SGHRS, YFSETQ. V lost 0 bases, J lost 2 bases, and 8 bases stayed unmatched. The CDR3 sequence is 17 residues long. In DNA, the CDR3 is TGCGCCAGCAGCTTGGATCCAATCGGACAGGGGGCCTACGAGCAGTACTTC. It yields the protein CASSLDPIGQGAYEQYF.

This sequence joins TRBV7-9 and TRBJ1-1; no clear D gene. The V and J ends lost 2 bases and 2 bases respectively, with 9 bases between them. The CDR3 consists of 14 residues. Germline V CDR1 and CDR2: SEHNR, FQNEAQ (reference sequence). Written as DNA, the CDR3 is TGTGCCAGCAGCTTATTAGCCAGCAACACTGAAGCTTTCTTT. Translation gives CASSLLASNTEAFF.

The chain employs TRBV30 and TRBJ1-4; D is undetermined. CDR3 length equals 16 residues. The V gene's germline CDR1 is GTSNPN and CDR2 SVGIG (reference sequence). The V and J ends lost 3 bases and 4 bases respectively, with 18 bases between them. CDR3 nucleotides: TGTGCCTGGAGGGCCCAGTGGCAGCCTTTTAATGAAAAACTGTTTTTT. Its protein product is CAWRAQWQPFNEKLFF. The variable domain in full, completed from reference TRBV30 and TRBJ1-4, reads SQTIHQWPATLVQPVGSPLSLECTVEGTSNPNLYWYRQAAGRGLQLLFYSVGIGQISSEVPQNLSASRPQDRQFILSSKKLLLSDSGFYLCAWRAQWQPFNEKLFFGSGTQLSVL.

CDR3 in DNA: TGTGCCAGCGGCCCCCTTGGAGAGGGGGCGAGAGAGACCCAGTACTTC. It yields the protein CASGPLGEGARETQYF. The V and J genes are TRBV28 and TRBJ2-5; 7 nucleotides line up with TRBD1. The germline V gene has CDR1 MDHEN and CDR2 SYDVKM. V shed 8 bases and J 4 bases; nucleotides not matched to a gene: 16. This CDR3 is built from 16 residues.

The gene calls are TRBV13 and TRBJ1-2, with a weak D call TRBD1 (5 bases). Germline V gene sequence: CDR1 PRHDT, CDR2 FYEKMQ (reference sequence). V was cut by 2 bases and J by 0 bases, with 28 bases left in between. The CDR3 loop spans 21 amino acids. The CDR3 reads CASSLRWGEDPNLSANYGYTF. The CDR3 region has the DNA TGTGCCAGCAGCTTAAGGTGGGGGGAAGATCCTAACCTTTCAGCTAACTATGGCTACACCTTC.

This chain uses TRBV5-1 with TRBJ2-3; D assignment may be TRBD1 or TRBD2 (5 bases each). V lost 4 bases and J lost 0, with 9 bases in between. The germline CDR1 and CDR2 sequences are SGHRS and YFSETQ. The CDR3 length is 14 residues. CDR3: CASSRDPSTDTQYF. The CDR3 DNA is TGCGCCAGCAGCCGGGACCCCAGCACAGATACGCAGTATTTT.

This chain joins TRBV14 and TRBJ2-1; 7 bases line up with TRBD2. The CDR3 is 15 amino acids. J gave up 4 bases and V 1 base, and 4 bases lay outside the gene matches. The germline gives CDR1 SGHDN, CDR2 FVKESK. CDR3 nucleotide sequence: TGTGCCAGCAGCCAAGTCGGGGGGTTATACAATGAGCAGTTCTTC. It specifies CASSQVGGLYNEQFF.

The chain couples TRBV6-5 to TRBJ2-5, with a possible D match to TRBD1 (5 bases). The germline V gene encodes CDR1 MNHEY and CDR2 SVGAGI. Between the trimmed V and J ends, which lost 6 bases and 1 base, there was a span of 9 bases. This CDR3 contains 13 residues. CDR3 protein: CASRATVQETQYF. CDR3 sequence (DNA): TGTGCCAGCAGAGCGACAGTCCAAGAGACCCAGTACTTC.